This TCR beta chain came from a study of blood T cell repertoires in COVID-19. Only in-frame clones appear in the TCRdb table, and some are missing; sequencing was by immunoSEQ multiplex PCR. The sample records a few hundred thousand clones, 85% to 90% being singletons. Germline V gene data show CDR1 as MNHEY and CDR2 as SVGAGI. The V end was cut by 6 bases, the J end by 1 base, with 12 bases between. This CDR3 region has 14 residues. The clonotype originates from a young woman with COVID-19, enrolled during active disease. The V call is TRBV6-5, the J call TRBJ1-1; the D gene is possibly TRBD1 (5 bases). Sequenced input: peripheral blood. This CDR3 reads CASSRQSTNTEAFF. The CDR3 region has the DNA TGTGCCAGCAGCAGACAGAGTACGAACACTGAAGCTTTCTTT.